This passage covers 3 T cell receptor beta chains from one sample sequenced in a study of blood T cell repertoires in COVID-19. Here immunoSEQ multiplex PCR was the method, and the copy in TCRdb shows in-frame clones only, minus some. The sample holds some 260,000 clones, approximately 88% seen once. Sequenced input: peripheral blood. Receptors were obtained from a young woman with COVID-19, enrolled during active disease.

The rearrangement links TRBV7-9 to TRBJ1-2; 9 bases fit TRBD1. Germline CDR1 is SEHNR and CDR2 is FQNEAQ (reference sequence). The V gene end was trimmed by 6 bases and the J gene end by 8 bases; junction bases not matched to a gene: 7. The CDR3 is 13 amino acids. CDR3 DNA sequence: TGTGCCAGCAGAGGACAGGGGTGGAGAGGCTACACCTTC. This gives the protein CASRGQGWRGYTF.

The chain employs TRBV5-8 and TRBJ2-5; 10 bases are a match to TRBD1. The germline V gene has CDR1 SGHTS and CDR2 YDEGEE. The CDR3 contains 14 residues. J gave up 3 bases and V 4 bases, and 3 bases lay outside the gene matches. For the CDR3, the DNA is TGTGCCAGCAGCATAGGACAGGGGGAAGAGACCCAGTACTTC. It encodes CASSIGQGEETQYF. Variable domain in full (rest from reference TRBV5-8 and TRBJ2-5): EAGVTQSPTHLIKTRGQQATLRCSPISGHTSVYWYQQALGLGLQFLLWYDEGEERNRGNFPPRFSGRQFPNYSSELNVNALELEDSALYLCASSIGQGEETQYFGPGTRLLVL.

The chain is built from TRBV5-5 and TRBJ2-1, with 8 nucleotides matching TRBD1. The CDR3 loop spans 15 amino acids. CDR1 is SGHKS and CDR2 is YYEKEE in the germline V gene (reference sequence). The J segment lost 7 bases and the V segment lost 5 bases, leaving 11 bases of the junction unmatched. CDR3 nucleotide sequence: TGTGCCAGCAGTCGTCCAGGGGGCAATGGGAATGAGCAGTTCTTC. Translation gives CASSRPGGNGNEQFF.